Given below is one T cell receptor (beta chain) in context. In the PCR, 60 Vbeta and 13 Jbeta primers were used. Profiled with immunoSEQ multiplex PCR; TCRdb holds only in-frame clones, not every one. The profile shows more than 90,000 clones, around 83% of them singletons. This entry comes from a study of cytomegalovirus exposure and HLA in healthy donors. The receptor comes from a man aged 30-40 years in good health and CMV-seronegative. The sequenced sample consisted of PBMCs.

Here the CDR3 reads CASTRLAGGPREQFF. CDR3 nucleotide sequence: TGCGCCAGCACAAGACTAGCGGGGGGTCCCCGGGAGCAGTTCTTC. The chain employs TRBV10-2 and TRBJ2-1; 13 bases line up with TRBD2. The CDR3 is 15 residues long. Germline CDR1 and CDR2: WSHSY and SAAADI. J was trimmed by 10 bases and V by 7 bases; bases with no gene match: 10.